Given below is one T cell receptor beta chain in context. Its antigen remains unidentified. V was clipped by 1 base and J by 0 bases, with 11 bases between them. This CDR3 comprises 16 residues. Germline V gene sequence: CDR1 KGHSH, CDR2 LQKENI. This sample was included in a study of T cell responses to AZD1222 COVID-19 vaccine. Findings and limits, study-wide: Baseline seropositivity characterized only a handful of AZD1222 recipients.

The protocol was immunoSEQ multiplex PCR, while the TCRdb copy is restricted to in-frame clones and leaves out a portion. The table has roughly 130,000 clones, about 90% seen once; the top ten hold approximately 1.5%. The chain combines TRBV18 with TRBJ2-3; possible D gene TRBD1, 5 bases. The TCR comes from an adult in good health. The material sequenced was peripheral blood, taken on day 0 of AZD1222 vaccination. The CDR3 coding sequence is TGTGCCAGCTCACCACAACAGGAGCTTAGCACAGATACGCAGTATTTT. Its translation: CASSPQQELSTDTQYF.